This T cell receptor (beta chain) was observed in a study of T cells after yellow fever vaccination. The CDR3 runs 13 residues. The germline V gene encodes CDR1 SGHRS and CDR2 YFSETQ. Trimming took 2 bases from V and 4 from J, leaving 9 bases between them. Each CDR3 protein gets one entry after TCRdb re-called the 5' RACE reads with MiXCR. Of about 300,000 distinct CDR3 sequences listed, around 6.8% were seen once; the top ten hold around 17%. The sequencing here drew on PBMCs, taken roughly 46 days after the first yellow fever vaccination. V usage is TRBV5-1 and J usage is TRBJ1-1; D not certain. This receptor was taken from a man between 18 and 29 years old who received the YFV17D yellow fever vaccine. The CDR3 region has the DNA TGCGCCAGCAGCTTTAACGGAGGCACTGAAGCTTTCTTT. Amino acids: CASSFNGGTEAFF.